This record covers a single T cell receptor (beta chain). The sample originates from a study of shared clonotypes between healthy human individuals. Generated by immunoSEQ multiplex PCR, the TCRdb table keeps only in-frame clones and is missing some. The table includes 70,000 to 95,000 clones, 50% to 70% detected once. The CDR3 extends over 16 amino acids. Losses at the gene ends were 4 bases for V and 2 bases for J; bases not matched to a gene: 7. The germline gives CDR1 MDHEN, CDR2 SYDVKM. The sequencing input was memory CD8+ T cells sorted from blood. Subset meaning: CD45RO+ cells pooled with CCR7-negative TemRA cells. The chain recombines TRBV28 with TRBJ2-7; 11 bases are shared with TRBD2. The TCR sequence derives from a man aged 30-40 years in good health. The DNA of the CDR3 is TGTGCCAGCAGTTCTTTTAGCGGGAGGGCCGCCTACGAGCAGTACTTC. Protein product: CASSSFSGRAAYEQYF. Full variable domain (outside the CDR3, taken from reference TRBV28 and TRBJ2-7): DVKVTQSSRYLVKRTGEKVFLECVQDMDHENMFWYRQDPGLGLRLIYFSYDVKMKEKGDIPEGYSVSREKKERFSLILESASTNQTSMYLCASSSFSGRAAYEQYFGPGTRLTVT.